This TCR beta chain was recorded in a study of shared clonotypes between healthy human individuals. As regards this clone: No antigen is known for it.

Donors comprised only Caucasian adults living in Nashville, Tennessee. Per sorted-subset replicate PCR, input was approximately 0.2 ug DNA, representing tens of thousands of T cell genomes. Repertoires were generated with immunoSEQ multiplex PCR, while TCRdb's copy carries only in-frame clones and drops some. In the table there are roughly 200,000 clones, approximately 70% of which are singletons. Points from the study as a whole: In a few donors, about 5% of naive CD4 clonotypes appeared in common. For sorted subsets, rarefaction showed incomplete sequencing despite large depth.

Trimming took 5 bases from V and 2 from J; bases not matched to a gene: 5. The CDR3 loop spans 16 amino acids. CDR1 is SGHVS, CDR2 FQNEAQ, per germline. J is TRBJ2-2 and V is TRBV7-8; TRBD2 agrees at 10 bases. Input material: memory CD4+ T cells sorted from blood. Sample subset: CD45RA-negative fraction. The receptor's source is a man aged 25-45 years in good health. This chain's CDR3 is CASSRTSGTNTGELFF. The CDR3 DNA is TGTGCCAGCAGCAGAACTAGCGGGACAAACACCGGGGAGCTGTTTTTT.